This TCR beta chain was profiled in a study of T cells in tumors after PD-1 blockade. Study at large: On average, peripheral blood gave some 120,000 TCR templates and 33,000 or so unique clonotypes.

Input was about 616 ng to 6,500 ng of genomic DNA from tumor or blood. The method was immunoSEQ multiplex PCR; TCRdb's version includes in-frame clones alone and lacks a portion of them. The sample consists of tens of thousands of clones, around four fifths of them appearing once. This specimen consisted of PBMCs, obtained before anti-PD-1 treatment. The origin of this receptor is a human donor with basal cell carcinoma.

DNA of the CDR3: TGTGCCTGGATCGGGGGCACAGATACGCAGTATTTT. This encodes CAWIGGTDTQYF. The rearrangement joins TRBV30 to TRBJ2-3; perhaps TRBD2 as D (5 bases). CDR1 and CDR2 from the germline V gene are GTSNPN and SVGIG (reference sequence). The CDR3 has 12 amino acids. The V end was cut by 4 bases, the J end by 1 base, with 6 bases between.